There are a few counts of the clone carrying this T cell receptor beta chain. Antigen: not known. These data originate in a study of T cells in Graves' hyperthyroidism and ophthalmopathy. From RNA transcripts, TCR beta CDR3 regions were amplified. HTBI primers were used for first-round RT-PCR of the TCR CDR3. In TCRdb, the multiplex PCR reads were re-called with MiXCR into one record per CDR3 protein. The profile covers 550,000 to 600,000 distinct CDR3 sequences, with roughly 50% appearing a single time and around 20% taken by the ten largest. The CDR3 loop spans 12 amino acids. V was pared by 4 bases and J by 4 bases, with 2 bases of the junction left unmatched. Germline V gene lookup returns CDR1 DFQATT and CDR2 SNEGSKA (reference sequence). Findings of the study overall: The majority of expanded thyroid clonotypes above 0.001 also appeared in blood. A model built on 13 V-J features separated ophthalmopathy from stable hyperthyroidism.

Uncontrolled infection, other autoimmune disease, pregnancy or lactation excluded patients. Clinical symptoms, serum thyroxine, TRAb, thyroid ultrasound and orbital computed tomography informed diagnoses. The material sequenced was peripheral blood or thyroid tissue (not recorded which). J is TRBJ1-1 and V is TRBV20-1; TRBD1 matches at 8 bases. The TCR originated in an adult woman with Graves' disease, either hyperthyroidism or ophthalmopathy (not recorded which). The CDR3 coding sequence is TGCAGTGCTACGGACAGGGCCACTGAAGCTTTCTTT. Protein: CSATDRATEAFF.